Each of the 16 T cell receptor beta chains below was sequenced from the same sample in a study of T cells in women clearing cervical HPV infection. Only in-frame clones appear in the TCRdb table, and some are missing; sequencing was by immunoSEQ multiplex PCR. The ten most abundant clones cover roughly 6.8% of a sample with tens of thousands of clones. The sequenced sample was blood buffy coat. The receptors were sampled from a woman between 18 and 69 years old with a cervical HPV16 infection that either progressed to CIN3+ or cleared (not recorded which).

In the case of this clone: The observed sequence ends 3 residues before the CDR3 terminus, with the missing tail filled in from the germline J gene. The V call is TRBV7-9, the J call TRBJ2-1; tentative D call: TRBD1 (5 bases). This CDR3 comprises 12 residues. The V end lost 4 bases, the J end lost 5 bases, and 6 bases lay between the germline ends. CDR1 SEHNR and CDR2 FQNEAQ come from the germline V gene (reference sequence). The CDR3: CASSSDNNEQFF. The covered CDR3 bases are TGTGCCAGCAGCTCGGACAACAATGAG. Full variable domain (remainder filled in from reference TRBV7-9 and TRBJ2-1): DTGVSQNPRHKITKRGQNVTFRCDPISEHNRLYWYRQTLGQGPEFLTYFQNEAQLEKSRLLSDRFSAERPKGSFSTLEIQRTEQGDSAMYLCASSSDNNEQFFGPGTRLTVL.

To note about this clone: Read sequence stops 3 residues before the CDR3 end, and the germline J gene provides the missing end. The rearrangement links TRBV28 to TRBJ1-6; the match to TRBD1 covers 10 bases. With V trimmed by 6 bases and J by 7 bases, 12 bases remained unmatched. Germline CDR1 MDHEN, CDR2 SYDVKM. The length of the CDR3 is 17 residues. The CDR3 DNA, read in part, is TGTGCCAGCAGGGAACGGACAGGGGGAAGGATGAATTCACCC. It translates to CASRERTGGRMNSP. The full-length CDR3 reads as CASRERTGGRMNSPLHF.

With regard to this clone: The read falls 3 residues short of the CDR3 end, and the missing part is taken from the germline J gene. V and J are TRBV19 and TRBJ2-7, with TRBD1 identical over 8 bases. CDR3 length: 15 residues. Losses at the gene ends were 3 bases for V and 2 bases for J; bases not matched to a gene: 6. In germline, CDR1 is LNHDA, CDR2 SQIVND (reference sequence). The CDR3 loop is CASSITGGLTYEQYF. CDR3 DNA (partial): TGTGCCAGTAGTATTACAGGGGGTTTAACCTACGAG.

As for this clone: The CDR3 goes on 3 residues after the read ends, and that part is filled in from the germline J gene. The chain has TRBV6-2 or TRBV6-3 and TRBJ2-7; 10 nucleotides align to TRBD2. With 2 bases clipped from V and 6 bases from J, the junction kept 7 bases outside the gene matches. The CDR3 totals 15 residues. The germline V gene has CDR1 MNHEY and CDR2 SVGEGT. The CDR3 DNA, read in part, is TGTGCCAGCAGTTACGCTAGCGGGAGTGTCGGCGAG. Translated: CASSYASGSVGE. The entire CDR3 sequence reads CASSYASGSVGEQYF.

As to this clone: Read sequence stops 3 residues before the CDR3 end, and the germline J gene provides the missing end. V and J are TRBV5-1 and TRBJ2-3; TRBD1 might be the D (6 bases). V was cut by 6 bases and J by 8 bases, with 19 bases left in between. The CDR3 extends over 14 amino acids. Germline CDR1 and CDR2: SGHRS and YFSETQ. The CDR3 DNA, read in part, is TGCGCCAGCACCGTGGGGGCTCCTCAGAGTACG. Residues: CASTVGAPQST. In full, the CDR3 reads CASTVGAPQSTQYF. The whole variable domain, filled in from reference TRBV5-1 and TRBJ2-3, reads KAGVTQTPRYLIKTRGQQVTLSCSPISGHRSVSWYQQTPGQGLQFLFEYFSETQRNKGNFPGRFSGRQFSNSRSEMNVSTLELGDSALYLCASTVGAPQSTQYFGPGTRLTVL.

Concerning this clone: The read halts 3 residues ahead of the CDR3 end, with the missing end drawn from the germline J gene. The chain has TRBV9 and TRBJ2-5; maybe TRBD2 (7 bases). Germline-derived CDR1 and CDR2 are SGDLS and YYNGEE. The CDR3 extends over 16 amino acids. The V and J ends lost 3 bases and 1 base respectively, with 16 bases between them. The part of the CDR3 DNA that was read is TGTGCCAGCAGCGCCCTGGAGGGGGGGGCCCAAGAGACC. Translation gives CASSALEGGAQET. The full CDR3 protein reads CASSALEGGAQETQYF.

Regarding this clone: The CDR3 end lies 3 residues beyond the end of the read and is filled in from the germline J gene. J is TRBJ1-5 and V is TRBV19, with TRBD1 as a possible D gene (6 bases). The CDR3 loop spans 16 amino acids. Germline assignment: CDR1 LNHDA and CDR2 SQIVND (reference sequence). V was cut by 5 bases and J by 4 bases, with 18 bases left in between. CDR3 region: CASSPRQGWENQPQHF. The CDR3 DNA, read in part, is TGTGCCAGTAGTCCGCGGCAGGGGTGGGAGAATCAGCCC.

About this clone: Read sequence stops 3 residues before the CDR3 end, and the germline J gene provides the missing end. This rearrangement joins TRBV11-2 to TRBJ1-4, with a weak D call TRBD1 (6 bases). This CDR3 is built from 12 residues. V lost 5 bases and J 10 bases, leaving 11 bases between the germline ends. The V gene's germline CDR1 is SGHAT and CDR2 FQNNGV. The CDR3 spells CASSRPRGKLFF. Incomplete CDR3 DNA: TGTGCCAGCAGCCGACCCAGGGGAAAA.

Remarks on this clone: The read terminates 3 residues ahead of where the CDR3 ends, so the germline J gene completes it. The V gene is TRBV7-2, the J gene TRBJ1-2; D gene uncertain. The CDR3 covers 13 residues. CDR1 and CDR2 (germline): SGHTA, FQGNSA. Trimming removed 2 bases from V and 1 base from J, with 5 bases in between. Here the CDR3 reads CASSLQNNYGYTF. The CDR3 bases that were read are TGTGCCAGCAGCTTACAAAATAACTATGGC.

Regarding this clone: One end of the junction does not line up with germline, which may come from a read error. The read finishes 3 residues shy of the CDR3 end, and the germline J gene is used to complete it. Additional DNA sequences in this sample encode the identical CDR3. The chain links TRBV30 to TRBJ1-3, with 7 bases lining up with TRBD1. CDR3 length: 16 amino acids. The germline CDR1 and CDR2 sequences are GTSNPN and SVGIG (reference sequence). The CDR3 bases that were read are TGTGCCTGGAGTGGAATCGACAGGGATTTTGGAAACACT. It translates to CAWSGIDRDFGNT. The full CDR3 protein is CAWSGIDRDFGNTIYF.

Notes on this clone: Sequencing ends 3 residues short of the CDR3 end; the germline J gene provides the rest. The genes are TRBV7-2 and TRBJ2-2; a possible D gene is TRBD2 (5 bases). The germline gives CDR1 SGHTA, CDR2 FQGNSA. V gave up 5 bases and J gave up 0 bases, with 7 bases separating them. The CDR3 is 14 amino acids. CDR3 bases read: TGTGCCAGCAGCCGGACTTCGAACACCGGGGAG. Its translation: CASSRTSNTGE. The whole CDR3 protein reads CASSRTSNTGELFF.

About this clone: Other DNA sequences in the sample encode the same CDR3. The CDR3 loop reads CAWSVPPEQSGNTIYF. CDR3 bases read: TGTGCCTGGAGTGTACCTCCCGAACAGTCTGGAAACACC. The chain is built from TRBV30 and TRBJ1-3, with D unclear. The CDR3 goes on 3 residues after the read ends, and that part is filled in from the germline J gene. Trimming removed 0 bases from V and 1 base from J, with 13 bases in between. CDR1 and CDR2 (germline): GTSNPN, SVGIG (reference sequence). The CDR3 spans 16 residues.

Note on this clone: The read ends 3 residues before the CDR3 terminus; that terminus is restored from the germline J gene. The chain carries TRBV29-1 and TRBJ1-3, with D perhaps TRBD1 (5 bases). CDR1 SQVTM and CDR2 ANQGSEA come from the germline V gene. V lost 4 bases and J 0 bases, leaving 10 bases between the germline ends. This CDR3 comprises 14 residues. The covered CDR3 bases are TGCAGCGTTGTCGACAGAAACTCTGGAAACACC. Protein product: CSVVDRNSGNT. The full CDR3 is CSVVDRNSGNTIYF.

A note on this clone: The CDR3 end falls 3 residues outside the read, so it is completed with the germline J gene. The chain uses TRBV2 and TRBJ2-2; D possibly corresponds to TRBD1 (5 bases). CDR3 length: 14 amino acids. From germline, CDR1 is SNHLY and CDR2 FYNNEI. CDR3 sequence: CASSESGNNSPLFF. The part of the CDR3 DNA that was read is TGTGCCAGCAGTGAATCAGGGAATAATTCACCG.

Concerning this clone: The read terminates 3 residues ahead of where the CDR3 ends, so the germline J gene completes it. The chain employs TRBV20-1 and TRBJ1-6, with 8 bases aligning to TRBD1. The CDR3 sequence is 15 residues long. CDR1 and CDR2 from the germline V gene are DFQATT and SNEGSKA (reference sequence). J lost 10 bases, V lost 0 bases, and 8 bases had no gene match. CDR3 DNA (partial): TGCAGTGCTAGAGAATCCGGACAGGGTCACTCACCC. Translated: CSARESGQGHSP. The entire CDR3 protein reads CSARESGQGHSPLHF.

Partial CDR3 DNA: TGTGCCAGCAGCTTAGCCCTCCGGGGCAATCAGCCC. Protein sequence: CASSLALRGNQP. The whole CDR3 protein is CASSLALRGNQPQHF. The chain combines TRBV7-2 with TRBJ1-5; the D is unclear. The missing CDR3 end, 3 residues past where the read stops, is filled in from the germline J gene. The CDR3 extends over 15 amino acids. CDR1 and CDR2 (germline): SGHTA, FQGNSA. Trimming left V 0 bases short and J 2 bases short, with 8 bases between. The entire variable domain, with the rest obtained from reference TRBV7-2 and TRBJ1-5, is as follows: GAGVSQSPSNKVTEKGKDVELRCDPISGHTALYWYRQSLGQGLEFLIYFQGNSAPDKSGLPSDRFSAERTGGSVSTLTIQRTQQEDSAVYLCASSLALRGNQPQHFGDGTRLSIL.